This T cell receptor (beta chain) was captured in a study of beta chain features in type 1 diabetes. Study results and limitations: A potential influence of HLA type upon TCRB rearrangement remained unresolved herein. In every one of the four CD4+ subsets, TCRB CDR3s were moderately but significantly shorter in Type 1 diabetes patients.

Notes on this clone: Its antigen is as yet unknown.

What was sequenced were expressed TCRB transcripts, since all of the isolated RNA had been reverse transcribed. The repertoire was sequenced with immunoSEQ multiplex PCR; TCRdb's copy has only in-frame clones and lacks some. Of some 360,000 clones listed, around 10% are singletons. The V gene's germline CDR1 is SEHNR and CDR2 FQNEAQ (reference sequence). V was clipped by 1 base and J by 2 bases, with 8 bases between them. CDR3 size: 14 residues. The source is a man aged 30-40 years with type 1 diabetes. The sequencing sample was made of central memory CD4+ T cells from blood. The chain carries TRBV7-9 and TRBJ2-5, with no clear D. In DNA, the CDR3 is TGTGCCAGCAGCTTAGGAGTGGTACAAGAGACCCAGTACTTC. Its protein is CASSLGVVQETQYF.